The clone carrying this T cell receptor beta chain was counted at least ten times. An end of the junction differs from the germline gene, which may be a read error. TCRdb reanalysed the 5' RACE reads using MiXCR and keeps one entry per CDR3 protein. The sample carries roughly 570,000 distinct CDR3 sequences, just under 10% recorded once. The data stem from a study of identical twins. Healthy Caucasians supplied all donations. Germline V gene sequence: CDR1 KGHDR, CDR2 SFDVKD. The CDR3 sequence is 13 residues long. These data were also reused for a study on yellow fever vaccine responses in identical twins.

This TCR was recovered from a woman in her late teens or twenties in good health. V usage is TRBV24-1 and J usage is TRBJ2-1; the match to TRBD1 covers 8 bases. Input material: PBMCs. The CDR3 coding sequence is TGTGCCACCAGTGATTTGGAGGACAGGGCGATGTTTTTC. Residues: CATSDLEDRAMFF.